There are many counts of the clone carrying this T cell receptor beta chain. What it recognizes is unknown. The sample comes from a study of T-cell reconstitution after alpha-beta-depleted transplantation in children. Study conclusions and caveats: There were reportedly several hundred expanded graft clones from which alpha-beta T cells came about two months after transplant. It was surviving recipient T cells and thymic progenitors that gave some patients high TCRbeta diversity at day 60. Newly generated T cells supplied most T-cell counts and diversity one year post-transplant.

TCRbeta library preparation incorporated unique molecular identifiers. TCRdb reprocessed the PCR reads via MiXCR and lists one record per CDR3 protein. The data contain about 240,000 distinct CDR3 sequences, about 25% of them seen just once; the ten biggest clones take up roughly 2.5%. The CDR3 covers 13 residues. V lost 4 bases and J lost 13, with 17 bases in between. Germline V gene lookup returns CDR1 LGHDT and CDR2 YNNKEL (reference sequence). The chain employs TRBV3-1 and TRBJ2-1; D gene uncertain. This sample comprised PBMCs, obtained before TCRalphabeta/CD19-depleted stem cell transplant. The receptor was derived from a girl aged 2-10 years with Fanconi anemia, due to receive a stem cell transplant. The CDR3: CASSLHTLEVQFF. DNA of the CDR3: TGTGCCAGCAGCCTCCATACCCTAGAGGTCCAGTTCTTC.